The rows below give T cell receptor beta chains drawn from one sample of a study of blood T cell repertoires in COVID-19. Data came from immunoSEQ multiplex PCR; TCRdb stores just in-frame clones and leaves some out. The sample lists approximately 300,000 clones, about nine tenths occurring once. Sequences were obtained from PBMCs or T cells enriched from blood (not recorded which). These receptors were obtained from a woman in her late teens or twenties who had recovered from COVID-19. Each CDR3 is given with its conserved first and last residue. The D gene is left open where the match is weak. Clone size is not always given. Where it is, it says once, few, many or a class for expanded clones.

V	J	size	D	length	DNA	CDR3
TRBV28	TRBJ2-4	.	TRBD1	17	TGTGCCAGCAGTTTGTGGGACAGGGCATGGGTCAAAAACATTCAGTACTTC	CASSLWDRAWVKNIQYF
TRBV11-2	TRBJ1-6	.	TRBD1	17	TGTGCCAGCAGCGTCGACAGGGTTAGCTCCTATAATTCACCCCTCCACTTT	CASSVDRVSSYNSPLHF
TRBV5-1	TRBJ2-2	.	TRBD1	16	TGCGCCAGCGAGGAGGGGACAGGGGGAAAGACCGGGGAGCTGTTTTTT	CASEEGTGGKTGELFF
TRBV19	TRBJ1-2	.	.	12	TGTGCCAGTAGTAATCTCGACTATGGCTACACCTTC	CASSNLDYGYTF
TRBV6-5	TRBJ1-1	.	.	13	TGTGCCAGCAGTAAGGAGCGAGGGGGTGAAGCTTTCTTT	CASSKERGGEAFF
TRBV5-1	TRBJ2-1	.	.	14	TGCGCCAGCAGCTTGGGGACTATCGACAATGAGCAGTTCTTC	CASSLGTIDNEQFF
TRBV7-8	TRBJ1-2	.	.	13	TGTGCCAGCAGCCGGTCACTTTCCTATGGCTACACCTTC	CASSRSLSYGYTF
TRBV19	TRBJ1-5	once	TRBD1	15	TGTGCCAGTAGTATGGGACAGCCCCTCAATCAGCCCCAGCATTTT	CASSMGQPLNQPQHF
TRBV18	TRBJ1-4	.	.	14	TGTGCCAGCTCACCTAAGCAGGGGAGTGAAAAACTGTTTTTT	CASSPKQGSEKLFF
TRBV11-1	TRBJ1-2	.	.	14	TGTGCCAGCAGCTTAGGGACAGACCCCTATGGCTACACCTTC	CASSLGTDPYGYTF
TRBV7-8	TRBJ1-1	.	TRBD1	16	TGTGCCAGCAGCTTAGCCGTGAGGGGGCTGAACACTGAAGCTTTCTTT	CASSLAVRGLNTEAFF
TRBV5-1	TRBJ1-2	.	.	14	TGCGCCAGCCTTACAGGGCCCGGGGACTATGGCTACACCTTC	CASLTGPGDYGYTF
TRBV12-3/TRBV12-4	TRBJ2-3	.	.	13	TGTGCCACCTCGGACTGGAGCACAGATACGCAGTATTTT	CATSDWSTDTQYF
TRBV18	TRBJ1-5	.	.	16	TGTGCCAGCTCACCCCCGACAGCACCTACGAATCAGCCCCAGCATTTT	CASSPPTAPTNQPQHF
TRBV7-9	TRBJ2-7	.	TRBD2	13	TGTGCCAGCAGCTTGGCTAGCGGGAGGTGGTGGTACTTC	CASSLASGRWWYF
TRBV4-2	TRBJ2-1	once	.	16	TGTGCCAGCAGCCAAGAGGCAGGGGGACTGGCCTATGAGCAGTTCTTC	CASSQEAGGLAYEQFF
TRBV5-1	TRBJ1-6	.	.	14	TGCGCCCACCCGAGGACAGTCTATAATTCACCCCTCCACTTT	CAHPRTVYNSPLHF
TRBV2	TRBJ1-5	.	.	17	TGTGCCAGCAGTGGAGGTGAAGGAGCCCCTCTCAATCAGCCCCAGCATTTT	CASSGGEGAPLNQPQHF
TRBV28	TRBJ2-7	.	.	15	TGTGCCAGCACAGTGGGGGGCCGACAGGGCTACGAGCAGTACTTC	CASTVGGRQGYEQYF
TRBV5-1	TRBJ2-7	.	TRBD2	17	TGCGCCAGCAGCGGGGGAACTAGCGTCCTAAGGGCCTACGAGCAGTACTTC	CASSGGTSVLRAYEQYF
TRBV6-5	TRBJ1-2	.	.	15	TGTGCCAGCAGGACCGCAGGCAGGGCGAACTATGGCTACACCTTC	CASRTAGRANYGYTF
TRBV9	TRBJ2-7	once	.	14	TGTGCCAGCAGCGCTCAGGGGAGCCCCCTCGAGCAGTACTTC	CASSAQGSPLEQYF
TRBV30	TRBJ1-1	.	TRBD1	11	TGTGCCTGGAGGGAAAGGGGGCTTGCTTTCTTT	CAWRERGLAFF
TRBV20-1	TRBJ2-3	.	TRBD2	18	TGCAGTGCTAGTCCCCCTACAAGCGGGGGGGCCGCCACAGATACGCAGTATTTT	CSASPPTSGGAATDTQYF
TRBV18	TRBJ1-5	.	.	13	TGTGCCAGCTCACCACCCCAGGGGCAGCCCCAGCATTTT	CASSPPQGQPQHF
TRBV7-3	TRBJ1-1	.	.	15	TGTGCCAGCAGCTTAGCCGGACAGTTGAACACTGAAGCTTTCTTT	CASSLAGQLNTEAFF
TRBV7-9	TRBJ2-3	.	TRBD2	16	TGTGCCAGCAGCTTAGGGACTAGCGGGGACACAGATACGCAGTATTTT	CASSLGTSGDTDTQYF
TRBV5-1	TRBJ1-3	few	TRBD1	15	TGCGCCAGCAGCATAAGACAGGGGGATGGAAACACCATATATTTT	CASSIRQGDGNTIYF
TRBV11-2	TRBJ1-1	few	.	15	TGTGCCAGCAGCTCGATAAGAGACTTAAACACTGAAGCTTTCTTT	CASSSIRDLNTEAFF
TRBV7-8	TRBJ2-7	few	.	13	TGTGCCAGCAGCTTAACTCCCTCCTACGAGCAGTACTTC	CASSLTPSYEQYF
TRBV19	TRBJ1-1	.	TRBD1	14	TGTGCCAGTAGTATGACAGGGTGGAACACTGAAGCTTTCTTT	CASSMTGWNTEAFF
TRBV3-1/TRBV3-2	TRBJ2-1	.	.	14	TGTGCCAGCAGCCAAGCCCAGACCTACAATGAGCAGTTCTTC	CASSQAQTYNEQFF
TRBV7-9	TRBJ2-1	.	.	13	TGTGCCAGCAGCTTATATTCCGGGAATGAGCAGTTCTTC	CASSLYSGNEQFF
TRBV29-1	TRBJ2-7	.	.	13	TGCAGCGTTGAAAAGTGGCCCGGGTACGAGCAGTACTTC	CSVEKWPGYEQYF
TRBV5-4	TRBJ1-2	.	TRBD1	17	TGTGCCAGCAGCTTGGACCTACAGGGGGACGGGAACTATGGCTACACCTTC	CASSLDLQGDGNYGYTF
TRBV4-1	TRBJ2-6	.	TRBD2	16	TGCGCCAGCAGCTCTCGGGGGGGGCACGGGGCCAACGTCCTGACTTTC	CASSSRGGHGANVLTF
TRBV19	TRBJ1-2	.	.	15	TGTGCCAGTAGTATTTATCAGGCGAGTAAATATGGCTACACCTTC	CASSIYQASKYGYTF
TRBV4-1	TRBJ2-1	.	TRBD2	16	TGCGCCAGCAGCCAGGGGGCTAGCGGGGTCTACAATGAGCAGTTCTTC	CASSQGASGVYNEQFF
TRBV9	TRBJ1-1	.	TRBD1	14	TGTGCCAGCAGCGGCGGGACAGAGAACACTGAAGCTTTCTTT	CASSGGTENTEAFF
TRBV6-5	TRBJ1-2	once	.	14	TGTGCCAGCAGTTATGACAGCCGAAACTATGGCTACACCTTC	CASSYDSRNYGYTF
TRBV21-1	TRBJ2-5	.	.	16	TGTGCCAGCAGCAAATTTTACAGGGGGCGGGTGGAGACCCAGTACTTC	CASSKFYRGRVETQYF
TRBV30	TRBJ1-6	.	.	14	TGTGCCTGGAGTGGGACTCTCGCGGGATCACCCCTCCACTTT	CAWSGTLAGSPLHF
TRBV2	TRBJ1-5	.	TRBD1	14	TGTGCCAGTAAGGACAGGGTCGGGAATCAGCCCCAGCATTTT	CASKDRVGNQPQHF
TRBV6-5	TRBJ1-2	.	TRBD1	14	TGTGCCATCTGCTCGCAACAGGGGGCGGATGGCTACACCTTC	CAICSQQGADGYTF
TRBV6-1	TRBJ2-5	.	.	14	TGTGCCAGCAACCCCTCGCAGGGTCTAGAGACCCAGTACTTC	CASNPSQGLETQYF
TRBV11-2	TRBJ2-5	.	TRBD2	17	TGTGCCAGCTCCTTGCTCCCGGCGGGGGTTGGACAAGAGACCCAGTACTTC	CASSLLPAGVGQETQYF
TRBV19	TRBJ1-4	.	.	15	TGTGCCAGTAGTATGCTTGGGGGCACTAATGAAAAACTGTTTTTT	CASSMLGGTNEKLFF
TRBV2	TRBJ2-5	.	.	15	TGTGCCAGCAGGGGGCCACAGGGCGTGAAAGAGACCCAGTACTTC	CASRGPQGVKETQYF
TRBV4-1	TRBJ2-1	few	.	13	TGCGCCAGCAGCCTCAGGGCGTACAATGAGCAGTTCTTC	CASSLRAYNEQFF
TRBV5-1	TRBJ1-2	once	TRBD1	15	TGCGCCAGCAGCTTGGTGGCAGGGGGCGCGAATGGCTACACCTTC	CASSLVAGGANGYTF
TRBV10-1	TRBJ2-7	.	.	15	TGCGCCAGCAGTGAGGCGGGACCCCCGGCCTACGAGCAGTACTTC	CASSEAGPPAYEQYF
TRBV11-2	TRBJ2-7	.	.	15	TGTGCCAGCAGCTTAGATCAGACAGGATCCTACGAGCAGTACTTC	CASSLDQTGSYEQYF
TRBV13	TRBJ2-4	.	.	14	TGTGCCAGCAGCTTAGGGACTAATGGTGACATTCAGTACTTC	CASSLGTNGDIQYF
TRBV15	TRBJ1-6	.	TRBD1	19	TGTGCCACCAGCAGAGGAACGGACAGGGGGCGATGGTCGTATTCACCCCTCCACTTT	CATSRGTDRGRWSYSPLHF
TRBV29-1	TRBJ2-3	.	TRBD2	16	TGCAGCGTTGAGGATGTAGCGGGGGGAAACCTAGATACGCAGTATTTT	CSVEDVAGGNLDTQYF